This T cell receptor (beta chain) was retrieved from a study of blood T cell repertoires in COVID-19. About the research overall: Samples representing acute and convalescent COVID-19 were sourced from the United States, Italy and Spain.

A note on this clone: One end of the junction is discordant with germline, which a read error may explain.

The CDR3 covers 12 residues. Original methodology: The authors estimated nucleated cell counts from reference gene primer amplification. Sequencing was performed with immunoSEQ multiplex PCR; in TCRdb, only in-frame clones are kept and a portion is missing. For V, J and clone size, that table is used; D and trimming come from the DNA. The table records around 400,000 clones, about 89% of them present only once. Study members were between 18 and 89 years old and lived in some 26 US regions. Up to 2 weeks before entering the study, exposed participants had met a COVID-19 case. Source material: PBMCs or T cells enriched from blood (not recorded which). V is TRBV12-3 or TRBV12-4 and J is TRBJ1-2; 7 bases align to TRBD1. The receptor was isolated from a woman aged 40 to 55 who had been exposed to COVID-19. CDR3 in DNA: TGTGCCAGCAGTTTAAAAGGGGGCGACCTCCTGTTC. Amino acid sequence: CASSLKGGDLLF.